Described below is a single T cell receptor (beta chain) sequence and its context. Its target is unknown. This specimen belongs to a study of long-term antiretroviral therapy in people with HIV. Study-wide points: Clones with expansion before ART led the repertoire at all time points.

Germline trimming cut 0 bases from V and 1 base from J; bases unmatched to any gene: 1. The CDR3 length is 14 residues. The germline V gene encodes CDR1 SGDLS and CDR2 YYNGEE. Survey-level resolution applied to immunoSEQ assay v3.0. Profiling relied on immunoSEQ multiplex PCR, and the TCRdb table lists in-frame clones only, not all of them. The sample comprises around 30,000 clones, 95% of which are singletons, and 7.5% to 9% rests with the top ten. At least two post-ART and at least one pre-ART PBMC sample were available for each donor. Until DNA extraction, the samples held between roughly 1-10 million cryopreserved PBMC.

The chain combines TRBV9 with TRBJ2-7, with 7 bases matching TRBD1. The sample in question was unsorted PBMCs, obtained 5.3 years after starting antiretroviral therapy. This TCR was sampled from a man aged 25 to 40 with HIV. The CDR3 protein is CASSVATGSYEQYF. In DNA, the CDR3 is TGTGCCAGCAGCGTAGCGACAGGGTCCTACGAGCAGTACTTC.